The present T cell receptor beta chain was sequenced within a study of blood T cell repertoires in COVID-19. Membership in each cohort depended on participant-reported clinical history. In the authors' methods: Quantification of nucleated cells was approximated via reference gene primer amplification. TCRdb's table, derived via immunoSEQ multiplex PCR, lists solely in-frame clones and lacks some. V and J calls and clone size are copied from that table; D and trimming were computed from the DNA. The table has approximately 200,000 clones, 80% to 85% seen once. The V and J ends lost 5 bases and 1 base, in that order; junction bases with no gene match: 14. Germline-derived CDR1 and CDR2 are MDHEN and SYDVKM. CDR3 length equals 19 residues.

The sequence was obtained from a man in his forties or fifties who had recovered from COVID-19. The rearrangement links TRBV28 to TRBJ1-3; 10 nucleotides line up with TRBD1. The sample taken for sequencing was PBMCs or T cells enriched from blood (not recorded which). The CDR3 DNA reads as TGTGCCAGCAGTCCCCCCGCTCCGGGACAGGGGATGTCTGGAAACACCATATATTTT. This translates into CASSPPAPGQGMSGNTIYF.